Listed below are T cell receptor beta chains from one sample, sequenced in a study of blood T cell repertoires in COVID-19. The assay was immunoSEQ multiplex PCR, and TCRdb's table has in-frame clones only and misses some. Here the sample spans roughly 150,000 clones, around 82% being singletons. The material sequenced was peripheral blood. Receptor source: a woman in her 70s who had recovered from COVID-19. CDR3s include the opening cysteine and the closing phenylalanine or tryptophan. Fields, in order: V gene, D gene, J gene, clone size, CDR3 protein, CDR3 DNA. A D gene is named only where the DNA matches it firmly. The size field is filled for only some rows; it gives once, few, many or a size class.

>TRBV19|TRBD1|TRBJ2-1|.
CASSGRDRGAREEFF
TGTGCCAGTAGTGGCCGGGACAGGGGGGCCCGGGAGGAGTTCTTC
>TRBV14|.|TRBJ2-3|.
CASSPETSTDTQYF
TGTGCCAGCAGCCCAGAGACTAGCACAGATACGCAGTATTTT
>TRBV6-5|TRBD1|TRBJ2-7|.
CASSYWDRTYEQYF
TGTGCCAGCAGTTACTGGGACAGAACCTACGAGCAGTACTTC
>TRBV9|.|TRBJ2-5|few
CASSDSSGGQETQYF
TGTGCCAGCAGCGATAGCTCCGGGGGACAAGAGACCCAGTACTTC
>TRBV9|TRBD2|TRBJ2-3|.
CASSVGGEGPQYF
TGTGCCAGCAGCGTAGGGGGGGAGGGTCCGCAGTATTTT
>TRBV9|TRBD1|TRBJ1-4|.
CASSADRGVNEKLFF
TGTGCCAGCAGCGCCGACAGGGGCGTCAATGAAAAACTGTTTTTT
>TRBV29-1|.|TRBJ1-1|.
CSASGSPYTEAFF
TGCAGCGCTTCCGGGTCCCCCTACACTGAAGCTTTCTTT
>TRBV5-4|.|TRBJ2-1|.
CASTPPRGGSYNEQFF
TGTGCCAGCACACCCCCAAGGGGGGGCTCCTACAATGAGCAGTTCTTC
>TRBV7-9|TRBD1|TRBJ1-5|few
CASSLGGQSQPQHF
TGTGCCAGCAGCTTAGGGGGACAGTCACAGCCCCAGCATTTT
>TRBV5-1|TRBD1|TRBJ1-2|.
CASSWTGADYGYTF
TGCGCCAGCAGCTGGACAGGGGCTGACTATGGCTACACCTTC
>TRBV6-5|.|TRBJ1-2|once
CASRAYPDTAYTF
TGTGCCAGCAGAGCCTACCCGGACACTGCCTACACCTTC
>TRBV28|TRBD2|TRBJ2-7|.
CASSFLQGGEQYF
TGTGCCAGCAGTTTTCTCCAGGGAGGGGAGCAGTACTTC
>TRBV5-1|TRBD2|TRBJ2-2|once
CASSFSGTNTGELFF
TGCGCCAGCAGCTTTAGCGGGACGAACACCGGGGAGCTGTTTTTT
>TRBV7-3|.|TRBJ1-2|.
CASSPQPPGTGPDYGYTF
TGTGCCAGCAGCCCACAGCCGCCCGGAACCGGTCCGGACTATGGCTACACCTTC
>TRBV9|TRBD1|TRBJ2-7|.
CASSLPTDRGAGEQYF
TGTGCCAGCAGCCTACCAACGGACAGGGGTGCGGGCGAGCAGTACTTC
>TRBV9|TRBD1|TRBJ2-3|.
CASTMTGRTDTQYF
TGTGCCAGCACCATGACAGGGCGCACAGATACGCAGTATTTT
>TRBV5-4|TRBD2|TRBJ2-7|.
CASSSGTSGSWYEQYF
TGTGCCAGCAGCTCGGGGACTAGCGGGAGTTGGTACGAGCAGTACTTC
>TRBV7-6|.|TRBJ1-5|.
CASSLMTPGQLPNSNQPQHF
TGTGCCAGCAGCTTGATGACGCCCGGACAGCTACCAAATAGCAATCAGCCCCAGCATTTT
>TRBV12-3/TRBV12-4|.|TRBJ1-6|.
CASSLQLNSPLHF
TGTGCCAGCAGTTTGCAGTTGAATTCACCCCTCCACTTT
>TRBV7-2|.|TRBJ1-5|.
CASSLVRVNQPQHF
TGTGCCAGCAGCTTAGTCAGGGTCAATCAGCCCCAGCATTTT
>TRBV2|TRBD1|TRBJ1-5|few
CASGGGQGAWSNQPQHF
TGTGCCAGCGGGGGCGGACAGGGGGCTTGGAGCAATCAGCCCCAGCATTTT
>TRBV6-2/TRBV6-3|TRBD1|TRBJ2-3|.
CASSLTQGADTQYF
TGTGCCAGCAGTCTAACCCAGGGGGCAGATACGCAGTATTTT
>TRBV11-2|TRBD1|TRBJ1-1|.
CASSPGTGIPEAFF
TGTGCCAGCAGCCCCGGGACAGGGATACCTGAAGCTTTCTTT
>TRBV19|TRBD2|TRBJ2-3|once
CASTPTSGYTDTQYF
TGTGCCAGTACCCCCACTAGCGGTTACACAGATACGCAGTATTTT
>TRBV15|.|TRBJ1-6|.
CATSWARGSPLHF
TGTGCCACCAGCTGGGCAAGGGGTTCACCCCTCCACTTT
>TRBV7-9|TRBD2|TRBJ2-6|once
CASSPGLAGGSGANVLTF
TGTGCCAGCAGCCCAGGACTAGCGGGAGGTTCTGGGGCCAACGTCCTGACTTTC
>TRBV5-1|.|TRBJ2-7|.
CASSSQGGQYF
TGCGCCAGCAGCTCACAGGGCGGGCAGTACTTC
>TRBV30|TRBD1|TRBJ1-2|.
CAWRGTGGVGYTF
TGTGCCTGGAGAGGGACAGGGGGCGTTGGCTACACCTTC
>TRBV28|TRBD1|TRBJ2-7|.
CASRRDRASYEQYF
TGTGCCAGCAGGCGGGACAGGGCCTCCTACGAGCAGTACTTC
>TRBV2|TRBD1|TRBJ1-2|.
CASAGQGLDYGYTF
TGTGCCAGCGCGGGACAGGGTCTAGACTATGGCTACACCTTC
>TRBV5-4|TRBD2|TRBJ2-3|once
CASSPPSGPTDTQYF
TGTGCCAGCAGCCCTCCTAGCGGCCCCACAGATACGCAGTATTTT